The 19 T cell receptor beta chains below come from one sample, sequenced in a study of OX40 agonist ivuxolimab in advanced cancers. TCRdb's copy holds only in-frame clones and misses some; the assay was immunoSEQ multiplex PCR. The table records tens of thousands of clones, approximately 86% of them present only once. Sequenced here: CD4+ or CD8+ T cells sorted from blood, sampled in a trial of the OX40 agonist ivuxolimab. These receptors originate from an adult with an advanced solid tumor such as melanoma, head and neck, liver or kidney cancer.

This rearrangement joins TRBV7-9 to TRBJ1-2, with D uncertain. CDR3 length equals 11 residues. V gave up 0 bases and J gave up 8 bases, with 4 bases separating them. Germline V CDR1 and CDR2: SEHNR, FQNEAQ (reference sequence). The CDR3 region is CASSLADGYTF. CDR3 DNA: TGTGCCAGCAGCTTAGCGGACGGCTACACCTTC. Full variable domain (missing parts from reference TRBV7-9 and TRBJ1-2): DTGVSQNPRHKITKRGQNVTFRCDPISEHNRLYWYRQTLGQGPEFLTYFQNEAQLEKSRLLSDRFSAERPKGSFSTLEIQRTEQGDSAMYLCASSLADGYTFGSGTRLTVV.

The chain has TRBV10-1 and TRBJ1-2, with TRBD1 matching over 7 bases. With 8 bases clipped from V and 3 bases from J, the junction kept 15 bases outside the gene matches. The CDR3 contains 16 residues. CDR1 is WNHNN and CDR2 is SYGVQD in the germline V gene (reference sequence). The CDR3 DNA follows: TGCGCCAGCTTTAAGACAGGGACGACCTCACACTATGGCTACACCTTC. As protein: CASFKTGTTSHYGYTF.

The CDR3: CASEGQGSYNEQFF. CDR3 bases: TGCGCCAGCGAGGGACAGGGTTCCTACAATGAGCAGTTCTTC. The chain carries TRBV5-1 and TRBJ2-1; 9 bases map to TRBD1. Trimming removed 7 bases from V and 1 base from J; junction bases left unmatched: 3. Germline V lookup: CDR1 SGHRS, CDR2 YFSETQ. CDR3 size: 14 residues. Drawing the rest from reference TRBV5-1 and TRBJ2-1, the complete variable domain is KAGVTQTPRYLIKTRGQQVTLSCSPISGHRSVSWYQQTPGQGLQFLFEYFSETQRNKGNFPGRFSGRQFSNSRSEMNVSTLELGDSALYLCASEGQGSYNEQFFGPGTRLTVL.

The chain has TRBV19 and TRBJ2-1, with 8 bases aligning to TRBD2. Germline values: CDR1 LNHDA, CDR2 SQIVND (reference sequence). This CDR3 has 14 amino acids. V was clipped by 1 base and J by 6 bases; unmatched bases: 2. In nucleotides, the CDR3 is TGTGCCAGTAGTATAGGACTAGCGTTCAATGAGCAGTTCTTC. It translates to CASSIGLAFNEQFF.

This clone came up once. The chain links TRBV6-1 to TRBJ1-1; possibly TRBD1 for D (6 bases). The CDR3 runs 14 residues. Trimming stripped 5 bases from V and 1 base from J, with 11 bases between. Germline loops: CDR1 MNHNS, CDR2 SASEGT. The CDR3 spells CASSPWTANTEAFF. The CDR3 nucleotides read TGTGCCAGCAGTCCATGGACAGCGAACACTGAAGCTTTCTTT.

This clone was observed a single time. The chain joins TRBV6-1 to TRBJ1-2; TRBD1 agrees at 7 bases. The germline CDR1 and CDR2 sequences are MNHNS and SASEGT. The CDR3 is made up of 15 amino acids. V was clipped by 6 bases and J by 4 bases; unmatched bases: 11. CDR3 region: CASRNQGVSGYGYTF. In nucleotides, the CDR3 is TGTGCCAGCAGAAACCAGGGGGTATCGGGCTATGGCTACACCTTC.

The chain carries TRBV18 and TRBJ1-5; 9 bases line up with TRBD1. This CDR3 has 15 residues. Germline V gives CDR1 KGHSH, CDR2 LQKENI. Trimming took 6 bases from V and 7 from J; bases not matched to a gene: 10. The CDR3 DNA reads as TGTGCCAGCTCTTTCTTCGGGACAGGGAACCAGCCCCAGCATTTT. It is translated as CASSFFGTGNQPQHF.

This rearrangement joins TRBV30 to TRBJ1-6; D uncertain. The length of the CDR3 is 13 residues. Germline CDR1 and CDR2: GTSNPN and SVGIG (reference sequence). The V end lost 2 bases, the J end lost 10 bases, and 12 bases lay between the germline ends. The CDR3 nucleotides read TGTGCCTGGAGTTCTGGGAAGAGCTCACCCCTCCACTTT. Translating it yields CAWSSGKSSPLHF.

The chain combines TRBV28 with TRBJ2-7; 9 bases line up with TRBD2. Germline lookup yields CDR1 MDHEN and CDR2 SYDVKM. With 1 base clipped from V and 3 bases from J, the junction kept 4 bases outside the gene matches. CDR3 length: 15 residues. CDR3: CASSLFRAGGYEQYF. The CDR3 nucleotides are TGTGCCAGCAGTTTATTCAGAGCGGGAGGCTACGAGCAGTACTTC. Full variable domain (remainder filled in from reference TRBV28 and TRBJ2-7): DVKVTQSSRYLVKRTGEKVFLECVQDMDHENMFWYRQDPGLGLRLIYFSYDVKMKEKGDIPEGYSVSREKKERFSLILESASTNQTSMYLCASSLFRAGGYEQYFGPGTRLTVT.

The chain joins TRBV6-1 to TRBJ2-3; D call uncertain. This CDR3 has 12 residues. Germline lookup yields CDR1 MNHNS and CDR2 SASEGT. V was cut by 0 bases and J by 7 bases, with 5 bases left in between. The CDR3 spells CASSEALNTQYF. CDR3 bases: TGTGCCAGCAGTGAAGCGCTAAATACGCAGTATTTT.

The chain combines TRBV6-5 with TRBJ1-2; D may be TRBD1 (6 bases). With 0 bases removed from V and 1 base from J, the gap between germline ends came to 9 bases. The germline V gene encodes CDR1 MNHEY and CDR2 SVGAGI. The CDR3 totals 15 residues. This chain's CDR3 is CASSYSGQNNYGYTF. The CDR3 coding sequence is TGTGCCAGCAGTTACTCCGGACAGAATAACTATGGCTACACCTTC.

The chain links TRBV9 to TRBJ2-7; 10 bases agree with TRBD2. CDR1 SGDLS and CDR2 YYNGEE come from the germline V gene. The CDR3 spans 15 residues. The V segment lost 0 bases and the J segment 2 bases; nucleotides outside the gene matches: 2. CDR3 protein: CASSVASGSPYEQYF. CDR3 nucleotides: TGTGCCAGCAGCGTAGCTAGCGGGAGTCCCTACGAGCAGTACTTC.

The V call is TRBV4-2, the J call TRBJ2-4; a possible D gene is TRBD1 (6 bases). Trimming stripped 1 base from V and 4 bases from J, with 11 bases between. The CDR3 is 15 residues long. Germline-derived CDR1 and CDR2 are LGHNA and YNFKEQ. CDR3 region: CASSQAEQGKNIQYF. The CDR3 DNA reads as TGTGCCAGCAGCCAAGCGGAACAGGGTAAAAACATTCAGTACTTC.

CDR3 sequence: CASRKDSSYEQYF. As DNA, the CDR3 is TGTGCCAGCAGGAAGGACAGTTCCTACGAGCAGTACTTC. This chain joins TRBV6-5 and TRBJ2-7, with D perhaps TRBD1 (6 bases). Germline lookup yields CDR1 MNHEY and CDR2 SVGAGI. Trimming took off 6 bases at V and 1 base at J, with 10 bases between the two ends. This CDR3 comprises 13 residues.

This chain connects TRBV7-9 to TRBJ2-3; 12 positions agree with TRBD2. CDR1 and CDR2 from the germline V gene are SEHNR and FQNEAQ (reference sequence). This CDR3 is built from 15 residues. V was pared by 5 bases and J by 6 bases, with 6 bases of the junction left unmatched. CDR3 coding DNA: TGTGCCAGCAGCAAGACTAGCGGGAGTAGTGATACGCAGTATTTT. Amino acids: CASSKTSGSSDTQYF. Together with reference TRBV7-9 and TRBJ2-3, the CDR3 gives the full variable domain: DTGVSQNPRHKITKRGQNVTFRCDPISEHNRLYWYRQTLGQGPEFLTYFQNEAQLEKSRLLSDRFSAERPKGSFSTLEIQRTEQGDSAMYLCASSKTSGSSDTQYFGPGTRLTVL.

In its sample, this clone was seen once. The chain has TRBV28 and TRBJ1-5; 8 positions agree with TRBD1. Trimming removed 5 bases from V and 6 bases from J; junction bases left unmatched: 3. CDR1 is MDHEN and CDR2 is SYDVKM in the germline V gene. The CDR3 is 13 residues long. CDR3 residues: CASSDRGTQPQHF. The CDR3 DNA is TGTGCCAGCAGTGACAGGGGTACTCAGCCCCAGCATTTT.

This clone was recorded only once. The rearrangement uses TRBV29-1 and TRBJ2-2, with 9 bases that match TRBD2. The V segment lost 5 bases and the J segment 2 bases; nucleotides outside the gene matches: 6. This CDR3 spans 15 amino acids. The germline CDR1 and CDR2 sequences are SQVTM and ANQGSEA. The CDR3, as DNA: TGCAGCGTTTTCCGCGGGGGGGGCAACACCGGGGAGCTGTTTTTT. Translating gives CSVFRGGGNTGELFF.

The gene calls are TRBV15 and TRBJ1-3; D is ambiguous. Germline loops: CDR1 LNHNV, CDR2 YYDKDF (reference sequence). CDR3 length equals 20 residues. V dropped 0 bases and J dropped 0 bases, with 21 bases sitting between them. CDR3 loop: CATSRDRGRPPFYSGNTIYF. The DNA of the CDR3 is TGTGCCACCAGCAGAGATCGAGGCAGGCCGCCCTTTTACTCTGGAAACACCATATATTTT.

V gene TRBV10-3 combines with J gene TRBJ2-3, with a possible D match to TRBD1 (6 bases). Looked up from germline, CDR1 is ENHRY and CDR2 is SYGVKD. This CDR3 has 13 amino acids. The V gene lost 10 bases and the J gene lost 2 bases, with 13 bases spanning the gap. The CDR3 reads CATLRGNTDTQYF. CDR3 sequence (DNA): TGTGCCACCTTAAGGGGGAACACAGATACGCAGTATTTT.